This T cell receptor (beta chain) was captured in a study of blood T cell repertoires in COVID-19. TCRdb keeps only in-frame clones here, not all; method: immunoSEQ multiplex PCR. The data show some 94,000 clones, around nine tenths seen once. Germline V lookup: CDR1 LGHDT, CDR2 YNNKEL (reference sequence). Trimming cost V 1 base and J 6 bases, with 8 bases left between them. This CDR3 is 13 amino acids long. The sequence derives from a woman aged 60-75 years with COVID-19, enrolled during active disease. The sequenced material came from peripheral blood. The chain carries TRBV3-1 (or the pseudogene TRBV3-2) and TRBJ2-3; possibly TRBD2 for D (6 bases). CDR3: CASSQGGRDTQYF. For the CDR3, the DNA is TGTGCCAGCAGCCAAGGGGGGAGGGATACGCAGTATTTT.